The rows below give T cell receptor beta chains drawn from one sample of a study of OX40 agonist ivuxolimab in advanced cancers. TCRdb's table, derived via immunoSEQ multiplex PCR, lists solely in-frame clones and lacks some. The table lists about 55,000 clones, more than 65% of them singletons. Material: CD4+ or CD8+ T cells sorted from blood, obtained in a trial of the OX40 agonist ivuxolimab. The source is an adult with an advanced solid tumor such as melanoma, head and neck, liver or kidney cancer. Both conserved end residues are trimmed from each CDR3. Clone size is given for some rows only: seen once, a few or many times, or a class if the clone is expanded.

>few|TRBV5-1|TRBJ2-2
ASSLGGQRHTGELF
>NA|TRBV11-2|TRBJ1-6
ASSLSPGGRNSPLH
>NA|TRBV19|TRBJ1-1
ASSMAGWDTEAF
>NA|TRBV10-3|TRBJ1-5
AISESQAYSNQPQH
>NA|TRBV28|TRBJ2-1
ASSSRTSGRPSYNEQF
>NA|TRBV6-1|TRBJ1-1
ASSEDRATIRSF
>NA|TRBV19|TRBJ1-3
ASSIGRGESGNTIY
>NA|TRBV7-9|TRBJ2-5
ASSPRAYQETQY
>NA|TRBV11-3|TRBJ2-2
ASSLGLPNTGELF
>once|TRBV7-3|TRBJ2-5
ASSLQGGVGETQY
>NA|TRBV6-5|TRBJ1-6
ASSYSVGGYNSPLH
>NA|TRBV5-6|TRBJ1-5
ASSLRASRGSAQH
>NA|TRBV5-6|TRBJ1-1
ASTREGPEAF
>NA|TRBV6-5|TRBJ1-1
ASTEQGPYTEAF
>NA|TRBV7-6|TRBJ1-4
ASSLGSNEKLF
>NA|TRBV19|TRBJ2-2
ASRGTGELF
>NA|TRBV14|TRBJ2-7
ASSQEFLTEASYEQY
>NA|TRBV28|TRBJ1-1
ASSFMNTEAF
>NA|TRBV14|TRBJ1-1
ASSHPPNTEAF
>NA|TRBV19|TRBJ2-7
ASSITSGSSQGEQY
>NA|TRBV6-5|TRBJ1-2
ASRRGQYGYT
>NA|TRBV21-1|TRBJ1-1
ASSRGHRAQNTEAF
>NA|TRBV10-3|TRBJ2-3
AVRGLDPDTDTQY
>once|TRBV2|TRBJ2-3
ASHERGDTQY
>NA|TRBV6-5|TRBJ1-6
ASSYSAASYSPLH
>NA|TRBV7-2|TRBJ2-3
ASSLGLDHTDTQY
>once|TRBV2|TRBJ2-7
ASETGSYEQY
>NA|TRBV7-6|TRBJ2-7
ASSLGATGFSYEQY
>once|TRBV25-1|TRBJ2-7
ASSRGGGPYEQY
>NA|TRBV10-1|TRBJ2-1
ASSRAGGSYNEQF